This passage covers 26 T cell receptor beta chains from one sample sequenced in a study of OX40 agonist ivuxolimab in advanced cancers. Using immunoSEQ multiplex PCR, the repertoire was profiled, and TCRdb retains in-frame clones only, with some absent. The sample holds tens of thousands of clones, about 90% seen once. Sample: CD4+ or CD8+ T cells sorted from blood, taken in a trial of the OX40 agonist ivuxolimab. Receptors originate from an adult with an advanced solid tumor such as melanoma, head and neck, liver or kidney cancer.

The rearrangement joins TRBV5-1 to TRBJ2-7; tentatively, D is TRBD1 (5 bases). This CDR3 spans 15 amino acids. V was cut by 2 bases and J by 5 bases, with 17 bases left in between. Germline V gene lookup returns CDR1 SGHRS and CDR2 YFSETQ. The chain's CDR3 is CASSFRAFDIHEQYF. Here the CDR3 DNA reads TGCGCCAGCAGCTTCAGGGCGTTTGACATCCACGAGCAGTACTTC.

J is TRBJ2-3 and V is TRBV7-9; no clear D. The CDR3 runs 14 residues. With 3 bases removed from V and 0 bases from J, the gap between germline ends came to 7 bases. From germline, CDR1 is SEHNR and CDR2 FQNEAQ (reference sequence). The CDR3 spells CASSLEMSTDTQYF. CDR3 coding DNA: TGTGCCAGCAGCTTGGAGATGAGCACAGATACGCAGTATTTT.

The V gene is TRBV5-5, the J gene TRBJ2-3; D gene unclear. V lost 4 bases and J lost 7, with 13 bases in between. This CDR3 spans 13 amino acids. CDR1 and CDR2 from the germline V gene are SGHKS and YYEKEE (reference sequence). The DNA for the CDR3 is TGTGCCAGCAGCCCTCTCTCGACGCATACGCAGTATTTT. It encodes CASSPLSTHTQYF.

The sample holds one count of this clone. The V and J genes are TRBV9 and TRBJ2-3; TRBD1 matches 9 bases. Germline V gives CDR1 SGDLS, CDR2 YYNGEE. This CDR3 has 14 residues. V lost 4 bases to trimming and J lost 5 bases; unmatched junction nucleotides: 5. CDR3 DNA: TGTGCCAGCAGCCTGTGGACAGGGGAAGATACGCAGTATTTT. Translated: CASSLWTGEDTQYF.

The chain links TRBV4-1 to TRBJ2-2, with 8 bases that match TRBD2. Germline V gene data show CDR1 as MGHRA and CDR2 as YSYEKL. The CDR3 runs to 15 residues. Trimming removed 6 bases from V and 4 bases from J; junction bases left unmatched: 7. This CDR3 reads CASSLLAGGTGELFF. CDR3 coding DNA: TGCGCCAGCAGTCTTCTAGCGGGCGGCACCGGGGAGCTGTTTTTT.

The genes are TRBV27 and TRBJ2-2, with a possible D match to TRBD2 (5 bases). This CDR3 region has 15 residues. Germline CDR1 reads MNHEY; CDR2 reads SMNVEV (reference sequence). The V end was cut by 2 bases, the J end by 0 bases, with 7 bases between. The CDR3: CASSLDYPNTGELFF. CDR3 DNA sequence: TGTGCCAGCAGTTTAGACTATCCGAACACCGGGGAGCTGTTTTTT.

The chain couples TRBV13 to TRBJ2-5; D may be TRBD2 (5 bases). Germline assignment: CDR1 PRHDT and CDR2 FYEKMQ (reference sequence). The CDR3 has 12 amino acids. V dropped 5 bases and J dropped 5 bases, with 9 bases sitting between them. As DNA, the CDR3 is TGTGCCAGCAGCCCGGGATCGGAGACCCAGTACTTC. Protein: CASSPGSETQYF.

This clone came up once. J is TRBJ1-1 and V is TRBV28, with TRBD1 matching 9 bases. Trimming cost V 3 bases and J 11 bases; bases outside gene matches: 16. CDR3 length: 16 amino acids. CDR1 and CDR2 (germline): MDHEN, SYDVKM. CDR3 loop: CASSFGDGQGILGAFF. DNA for the CDR3: TGTGCCAGCAGTTTTGGAGATGGACAGGGGATTTTGGGGGCTTTCTTT. The full variable domain, with the rest looked up from reference TRBV28 and TRBJ1-1, is DVKVTQSSRYLVKRTGEKVFLECVQDMDHENMFWYRQDPGLGLRLIYFSYDVKMKEKGDIPEGYSVSREKKERFSLILESASTNQTSMYLCASSFGDGQGILGAFFGQGTRLTVV.

The genes are TRBV7-9 and TRBJ2-5; D is perhaps TRBD2 (5 bases). With 3 bases removed from V and 2 bases from J, the gap between germline ends came to 16 bases. In germline, CDR1 is SEHNR, CDR2 FQNEAQ (reference sequence). This CDR3 has 16 amino acids. The DNA of the CDR3 is TGTGCCAGCAGCTTTCGTTTGCCGACGGGGCAAGAGACCCAGTACTTC. Amino acid sequence: CASSFRLPTGQETQYF.

This chain joins TRBV5-8 and TRBJ1-5; D is unresolved. Germline V gives CDR1 SGHTS, CDR2 YDEGEE. V shed 1 base and J shed 0 bases, with 8 bases lying between them. The CDR3 length is 15 residues. Written as DNA, the CDR3 is TGTGCCAGCAGCTTGAGGGCGCGTAGCAATCAGCCCCAGCATTTT. Protein sequence: CASSLRARSNQPQHF.

This clone was seen a few times. CDR3 nucleotides: TGTGCCTGGAGTGTACAAGGGCGGCAGCCCCAGCATTTT. Protein product: CAWSVQGRQPQHF. This chain connects TRBV30 to TRBJ1-5; D is uncertain. Trimming left V 0 bases short and J 7 bases short, with 10 bases between. Germline values: CDR1 GTSNPN, CDR2 SVGIG (reference sequence). This CDR3 spans 13 amino acids.

The CDR3 sequence: CASSLNENTEAFF. In DNA, the CDR3 is TGCGCCAGCAGCTTGAATGAAAACACTGAAGCTTTCTTT. The chain recombines TRBV5-1 with TRBJ1-1, with D unclear. The CDR3 is 13 amino acids. Germline values: CDR1 SGHRS, CDR2 YFSETQ. V was clipped by 1 base and J by 2 bases, with 6 bases between them. Looking up the rest from reference TRBV5-1 and TRBJ1-1 gives the full variable domain: KAGVTQTPRYLIKTRGQQVTLSCSPISGHRSVSWYQQTPGQGLQFLFEYFSETQRNKGNFPGRFSGRQFSNSRSEMNVSTLELGDSALYLCASSLNENTEAFFGQGTRLTVV.

The J gene is TRBJ2-7, the V gene TRBV5-1; 10 bases line up with TRBD1. The CDR3 is made up of 14 amino acids. The germline V gene has CDR1 SGHRS and CDR2 YFSETQ. Losses at the gene ends were 4 bases for V and 4 bases for J; bases not matched to a gene: 5. CDR3 bases: TGCGCCAGCAGCCTCCGGGACAGGGGATACGAGCAGTACTTC. Translating gives CASSLRDRGYEQYF. Full variable domain (missing parts from reference TRBV5-1 and TRBJ2-7): KAGVTQTPRYLIKTRGQQVTLSCSPISGHRSVSWYQQTPGQGLQFLFEYFSETQRNKGNFPGRFSGRQFSNSRSEMNVSTLELGDSALYLCASSLRDRGYEQYFGPGTRLTVT.

The chain carries TRBV4-1 and TRBJ1-2; D is uncertain. Trimming stripped 0 bases from V and 8 bases from J, with 10 bases between. CDR3 size: 13 residues. Germline CDR1 MGHRA, CDR2 YSYEKL. DNA for the CDR3: TGCGCCAGCAGCCAAGACTCTTCTTGGGGCTACACCTTC. Translating gives CASSQDSSWGYTF.

V is TRBV27 and J is TRBJ1-1; no clear D gene. V lost 10 bases and J lost 4, with 16 bases in between. Per the germline V gene, CDR1 is MNHEY and CDR2 is SMNVEV (reference sequence). There are 13 residues in the CDR3. CDR3 loop: CATSSGLGTEAFF. CDR3 sequence (DNA): TGTGCCACCAGCAGTGGGTTGGGCACTGAAGCTTTCTTT.

V and J are TRBV28 and TRBJ1-5; a possible D gene is TRBD1 (5 bases). The CDR3 covers 16 residues. Trimming pared 3 bases from V and 0 bases from J, leaving 12 bases between. Germline CDR1 is MDHEN and CDR2 is SYDVKM. CDR3: CASSFGRAYSNQPQHF. Here the CDR3 DNA reads TGTGCCAGCAGTTTCGGCAGGGCCTATAGCAATCAGCCCCAGCATTTT.

J is TRBJ2-1 and V is TRBV10-1; TRBD2 aligns across 12 bases. This CDR3 is 20 amino acids long. Trimming at V came to 9 bases and at J to 9 bases, leaving 27 bases not matched to a gene. Looked up from germline, CDR1 is WNHNN and CDR2 is SYGVQD (reference sequence). The CDR3 DNA reads as TGCGCCAGTCGCCGCCGGCCAGGACGGAGCACTAGCGGGAGGTTGAGTGAGCAGTTCTTC. It is translated as CASRRRPGRSTSGRLSEQFF.

The chain couples TRBV7-9 to TRBJ2-1, with D possibly being TRBD1 or TRBD2 (5 bases each). The CDR3 runs 13 residues. Trimming took 7 bases from V and 9 from J, leaving 16 bases between them. The germline V gene has CDR1 SEHNR and CDR2 FQNEAQ (reference sequence). The CDR3 here is CASTYDSRGEQFF. The DNA of the CDR3 is TGTGCCAGCACCTACGACAGTCGGGGTGAGCAGTTCTTC.

This sequence joins TRBV5-5 and TRBJ2-1; D unclear. There are 13 residues in the CDR3. Germline lookup yields CDR1 SGHKS and CDR2 YYEKEE (reference sequence). V was cut by 3 bases and J by 8 bases, with 12 bases left in between. The CDR3 DNA reads TGTGCCAGCAGCTCCCTTGTAGAGGATGAGCAGTTCTTC. Translated, it gives CASSSLVEDEQFF.

The V gene is TRBV4-3, the J gene TRBJ1-4; TRBD1 matches at 8 bases. The CDR3 runs to 14 residues. Germline CDR1 reads LGHNA; CDR2 reads YSLEER. J was trimmed by 8 bases and V by 6 bases; bases with no gene match: 8. The DNA for the CDR3 is TGCGCCAGCAGAAATGACAGGGGAGAAGAAAAACTGTTTTTT. Translating gives CASRNDRGEEKLFF.

The chain recombines TRBV5-1 with TRBJ2-7, with TRBD2 matching over 9 bases. V lost 4 bases and J lost 2; bases outside the gene matches: 7. The CDR3 runs to 15 residues. CDR1 and CDR2 from the germline V gene are SGHRS and YFSETQ. CDR3 in amino acids: CASSGAGGSTYEQYF. In nucleotides, the CDR3 is TGCGCCAGCAGCGGGGCGGGGGGGTCTACCTACGAGCAGTACTTC.

This clone was found once. The chain recombines TRBV5-6 with TRBJ2-1; 7 bases fit TRBD2. Trimming removed 7 bases from V and 5 bases from J; junction bases left unmatched: 12. Germline-derived CDR1 and CDR2 are SGHDT and YYEEEE. The CDR3 is 15 residues long. As DNA, the CDR3 is TGTGCCAGCTCTGGAGCGGGGACCGGAAACAATGAGCAGTTCTTC. This sequence encodes CASSGAGTGNNEQFF.

CDR3 nucleotides: TGTGCCAGCAGTATCCCGTATGAGGGGCACGGGGAGACCCAGTACTTC. Translating gives CASSIPYEGHGETQYF. The chain employs TRBV28 and TRBJ2-5; either TRBD1 or TRBD2 may fit D (5 bases each). This CDR3 contains 16 residues. Germline CDR1 reads MDHEN; CDR2 reads SYDVKM. Trimming took off 5 bases at V and 5 bases at J, with 21 bases between the two ends.

The V gene is TRBV19, the J gene TRBJ2-3; D is unresolved. The CDR3 loop spans 15 amino acids. Germline CDR1 and CDR2: LNHDA and SQIVND (reference sequence). V dropped 6 bases and J dropped 6 bases, with 19 bases sitting between them. The CDR3 protein is CASSHSLTGLDTQYF. CDR3 DNA: TGTGCCAGTAGCCATTCCCTGACCGGGTTGGATACGCAGTATTTT.

The chain employs TRBV11-2 and TRBJ2-1; a weak D match, TRBD2 (6 bases). The CDR3 loop spans 15 amino acids. V gave up 2 bases and J gave up 8 bases, with 16 bases separating them. The germline V gene encodes CDR1 SGHAT and CDR2 FQNNGV. CDR3 amino acids: CASSLTSRSDDEQFF. The CDR3 DNA reads as TGTGCCAGCAGCTTAACTAGCCGCTCCGACGATGAGCAGTTCTTC.

J is TRBJ2-6 and V is TRBV19, with a possible D match to TRBD2 (7 bases). V lost 7 bases to trimming and J lost 4 bases, with 17 bases between them. Looked up from germline, CDR1 is LNHDA and CDR2 is SQIVND (reference sequence). This CDR3 is built from 16 residues. The CDR3 DNA follows: TGTGCCAGTACCTCTGGGGGGGCCTCAGGGGCCAACGTCCTGACTTTC. Translation: CASTSGGASGANVLTF.